This T cell receptor beta chain is drawn from a study of PD-L1 blockade in urothelial cancer. Overall study context: In about 2014 therapy began: atezolizumab 1,200 mg intravenously every 3 weeks. Male patients with bladder-origin urothelial cancer numbered about nine tenths of the roughly 29. There were a median of roughly 140,000 T cells in blood samples.

Clones were read by immunoSEQ multiplex PCR, and TCRdb kept only the in-frame ones, dropping some. The sample has roughly 32,000 clones; roughly nine tenths are singletons. The CDR3 is made up of 14 amino acids. The ends lost 9 bases at V and 0 bases at J; junction bases unmatched: 3. The germline V gene has CDR1 MGHRA and CDR2 YSYEKL. Time point in this sample: peripheral blood 6 weeks after treatment start. The chain carries TRBV4-1 and TRBJ1-1; 11 nucleotides align to TRBD1. The sample was PBMCs, taken around atezolizumab (anti-PD-L1) treatment. This clonotype was sampled from a man aged 80 or over with urothelial cancer. Here the CDR3 reads CASGQGALNTEAFF. The CDR3 DNA sequence: TGCGCCAGTGGACAGGGGGCCTTGAACACTGAAGCTTTCTTT.